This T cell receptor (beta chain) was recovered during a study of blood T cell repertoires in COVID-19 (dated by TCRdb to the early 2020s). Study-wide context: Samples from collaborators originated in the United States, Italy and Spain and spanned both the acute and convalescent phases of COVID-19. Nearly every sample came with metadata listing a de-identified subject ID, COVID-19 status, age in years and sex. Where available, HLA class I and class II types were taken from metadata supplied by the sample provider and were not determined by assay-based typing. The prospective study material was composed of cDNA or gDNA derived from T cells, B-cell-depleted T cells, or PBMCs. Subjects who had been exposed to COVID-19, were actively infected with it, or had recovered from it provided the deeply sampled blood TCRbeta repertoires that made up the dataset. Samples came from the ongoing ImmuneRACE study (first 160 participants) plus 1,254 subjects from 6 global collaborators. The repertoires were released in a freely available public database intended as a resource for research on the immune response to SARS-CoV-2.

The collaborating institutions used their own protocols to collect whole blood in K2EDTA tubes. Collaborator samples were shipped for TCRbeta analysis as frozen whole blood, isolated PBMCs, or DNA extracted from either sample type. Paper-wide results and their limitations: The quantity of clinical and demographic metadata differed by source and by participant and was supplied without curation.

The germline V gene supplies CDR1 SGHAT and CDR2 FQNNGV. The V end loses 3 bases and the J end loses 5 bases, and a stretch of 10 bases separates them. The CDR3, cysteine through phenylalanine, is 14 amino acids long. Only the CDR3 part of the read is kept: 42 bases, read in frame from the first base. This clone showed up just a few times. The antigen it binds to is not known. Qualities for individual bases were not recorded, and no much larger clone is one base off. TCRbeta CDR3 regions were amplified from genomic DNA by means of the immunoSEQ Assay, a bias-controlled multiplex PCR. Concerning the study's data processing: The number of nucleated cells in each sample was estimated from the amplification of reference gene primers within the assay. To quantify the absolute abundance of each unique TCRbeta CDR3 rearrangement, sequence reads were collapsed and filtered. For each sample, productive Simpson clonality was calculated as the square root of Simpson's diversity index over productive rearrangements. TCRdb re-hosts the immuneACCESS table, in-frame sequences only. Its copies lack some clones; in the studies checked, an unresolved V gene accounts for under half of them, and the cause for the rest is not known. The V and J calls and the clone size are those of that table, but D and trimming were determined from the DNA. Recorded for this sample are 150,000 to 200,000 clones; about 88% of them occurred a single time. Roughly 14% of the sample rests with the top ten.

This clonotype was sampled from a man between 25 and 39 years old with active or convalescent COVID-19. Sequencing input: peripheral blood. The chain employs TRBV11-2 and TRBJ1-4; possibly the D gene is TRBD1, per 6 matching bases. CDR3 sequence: CASSLGAQNEKLFF. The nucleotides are TGTGCCAGCAGCTTGGGGGCCCAAAATGAAAAACTGTTTTTT.